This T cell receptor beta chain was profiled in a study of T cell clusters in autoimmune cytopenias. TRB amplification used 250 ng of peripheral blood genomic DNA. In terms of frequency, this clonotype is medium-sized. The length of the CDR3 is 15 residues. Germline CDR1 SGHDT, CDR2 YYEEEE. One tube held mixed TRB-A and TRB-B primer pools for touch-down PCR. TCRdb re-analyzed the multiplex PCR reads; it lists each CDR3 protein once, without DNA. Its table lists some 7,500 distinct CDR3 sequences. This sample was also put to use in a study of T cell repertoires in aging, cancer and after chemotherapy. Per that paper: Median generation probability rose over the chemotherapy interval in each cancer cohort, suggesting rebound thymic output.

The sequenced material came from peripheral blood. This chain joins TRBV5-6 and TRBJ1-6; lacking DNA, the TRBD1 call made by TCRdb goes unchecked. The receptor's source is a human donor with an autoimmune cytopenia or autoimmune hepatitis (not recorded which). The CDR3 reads CASSSWTQLNSPLHF.